This TCR beta chain comes out of a study of T cell changes during pregnancy in multiple sclerosis. Germline-derived CDR1 and CDR2 are LGHNA and YSLEER. V was cut by 0 bases and J by 1 base, with 9 bases left in between. This CDR3 has 15 residues. Measured with immunoSEQ multiplex PCR; TCRdb has only the in-frame clones, and not every one. The sample consists of over 30,000 clones, 70% to 90% of them appearing once. The source of this sequence is a female donor with multiple sclerosis, enrolled in a pregnancy study. The chain has TRBV4-3 and TRBJ1-1; D gene ambiguous. The sequencing here drew on CD8+ T cells from peripheral blood mononuclear cells, taken in the third trimester of pregnancy. The CDR3 is CASSQDRGGNTEAFF. The CDR3, as DNA: TGCGCCAGCAGCCAAGATCGAGGCGGGAACACTGAAGCTTTCTTT.